This T cell receptor (beta chain) emerged from a study of long-term antiretroviral therapy in people with HIV. General study points: CDR3 length ranges were narrower in HIV repertoires than in controls. In the period from the mid-2000s to the late 2010s, blood was collected, possibly under older ART regimens.

Each contributor possessed a minimum of one pre-ART and a minimum of two post-ART PBMC samples. Runs used v3.0 of the immunoSEQ assay and were done at survey level. The repertoire was sequenced with immunoSEQ multiplex PCR; TCRdb's copy has only in-frame clones and lacks some. The repertoire has more than 15,000 clones, about 81% of them found once; the top ten carry approximately 9%. Germline values: CDR1 WSHSY, CDR2 SAAADI. The CDR3 is 15 residues long. The trim removed 3 bases at V and 6 bases at J, leaving 7 bases unmatched. By sample fraction, this clone is medium-sized. As yet, its antigen is unknown.

The chain uses TRBV10-2 and TRBJ2-3; 9 bases are a match to TRBD1. This receptor was identified in a man younger than 35 with HIV. Specimen: unsorted PBMCs, collected 0.3 years after starting antiretroviral therapy. CDR3 in DNA: TGCGCCAGCAGTGATTTACAGGGGGCCGGTGATACGCAGTATTTT. This sequence encodes CASSDLQGAGDTQYF.